Listed here is a single T cell receptor beta chain. The germline V gene has CDR1 SGDLS and CDR2 YYNGEE. The CDR3 has 17 amino acids. The ends lost 0 bases at V and 4 bases at J; junction bases unmatched: 6. The data derive from a study of shared clonotypes between healthy human individuals. Original processing notes: Junction-only sequences without quality scores were provided by ImmunoSEQ, so filtering was different. The repertoire was sequenced with immunoSEQ multiplex PCR; TCRdb's copy has only in-frame clones and lacks some. V, J and clone size are taken as reported in that table, and D and trimming were inferred from the DNA itself. This repertoire shows hundreds of thousands of clones, over 60% found once; its top ten account for 9.5% to 15%.

The chain recombines TRBV9 with TRBJ2-7; TRBD2 matches at 14 bases. This TCR was sampled from a woman in her forties in good health. Some clones in this sample may be carry-over from other donors' samples. The sample consisted of PBMCs. This CDR3 reads CASSVGLAGGGFYEQYF. CDR3 nucleotides: TGTGCCAGCAGCGTAGGACTAGCGGGAGGGGGTTTTTACGAGCAGTACTTC.